This T cell receptor (beta chain) was identified in a study of Graves' ophthalmopathy and Graves' hyperthyroidism. Overall study findings and caveats: Blood shared most expanded thyroid clonotypes above 0.001 frequency.

This CDR3 has 14 residues. CDR1 is MDHEN, CDR2 SYDVKM, per germline. The ends were cut back, 6 bases at V and 0 bases at J, with 11 bases in the middle. PBMCs were isolated from an approximately 10 ml sample of fresh peripheral blood. RNA transcripts yielded amplified TCR beta CDR3 regions. The first-round RT-PCR employed HTBI primers together with the Qiagen OneStep RT-PCR kit. A multiplex PCR was then performed as the second round. TCRdb independently ran MiXCR on the multiplex PCR reads; one entry per CDR3 protein. There are roughly 160,000 distinct CDR3 sequences in the sample; roughly 36% occur only once, and 8% to 9% lies in the top ten. This clonotype was counted many times. The target antigen is unknown.

Sequencing input: peripheral blood. V usage is TRBV28 and J usage is TRBJ1-1; D ambiguous. The clonotype comes from a man aged 25 to 40 with Graves' ophthalmopathy. CDR3 residues: CASSVESMNTEAFF. For the CDR3, the DNA is TGTGCCAGCAGCGTGGAAAGCATGAACACTGAAGCTTTCTTT. Filled out from reference TRBV28 and TRBJ1-1, the complete variable domain reads DVKVTQSSRYLVKRTGEKVFLECVQDMDHENMFWYRQDPGLGLRLIYFSYDVKMKEKGDIPEGYSVSREKKERFSLILESASTNQTSMYLCASSVESMNTEAFFGQGTRLTVV.